Below, 25 T cell receptor beta chains from the same sample are listed, as sequenced in a study of blood T cell repertoires in COVID-19. Measured with immunoSEQ multiplex PCR; TCRdb has only the in-frame clones, and not every one. The data contain around 210,000 clones, roughly nine tenths of them singletons. Input material: peripheral blood. All receptors derive from a woman between 65 and 79 years old with acute or convalescent COVID-19.

The chain recombines TRBV20-1 with TRBJ2-7; D call uncertain. The CDR3 runs to 11 residues. Germline CDR1 reads DFQATT; CDR2 reads SNEGSKA (reference sequence). Trimming stripped 3 bases from V and 3 bases from J, with 6 bases between. CDR3 coding DNA: TGCAGTGCTAGTTCCCGCTACGAGCAGTACTTC. Amino acid sequence: CSASSRYEQYF.

The chain employs TRBV28 and TRBJ1-2; tentative D call: TRBD1 (6 bases). Germline lookup yields CDR1 MDHEN and CDR2 SYDVKM. The CDR3 is 13 amino acids. V gave up 6 bases and J gave up 4 bases, with 12 bases separating them. CDR3 sequence: CASRGQGSYGYTF. The CDR3 nucleotides are TGTGCCAGCAGGGGCCAGGGGTCCTATGGCTACACCTTC.

In its sample, this clone was seen once. The rearrangement links TRBV3-1 (or the pseudogene TRBV3-2) to TRBJ1-2; D call uncertain. Germline-derived CDR1 and CDR2 are LGHDT and YNNKEL (reference sequence). V lost 1 base to trimming and J lost 7 bases, with 10 bases between them. This CDR3 contains 13 residues. The CDR3 sequence: CASSQGRVGGYTF. In DNA form, the CDR3 reads TGTGCCAGCAGCCAAGGCCGGGTGGGTGGCTACACCTTC.

This clone was recorded once. The J gene is TRBJ2-3, the V gene TRBV6-5; a weak D match, TRBD1 (6 bases). The V end was cut by 5 bases, the J end by 2 bases, with 14 bases between. Germline CDR1 and CDR2: MNHEY and SVGAGI. This CDR3 has 15 amino acids. CDR3 DNA sequence: TGTGCCAGCAGTCTCTCAGGGGTCAACACAGATACGCAGTATTTT. Translating it yields CASSLSGVNTDTQYF.

This clone was seen more than once but under ten times. The rearrangement links TRBV11-3 to TRBJ1-4; no reliable D call. The CDR3 totals 15 residues. Trimming cost V 5 bases and J 0 bases, with 10 bases left between them. Per the germline V gene, CDR1 is SGHNT and CDR2 is YENEEA. For the CDR3, the DNA is TGTGCCAGCAGCGCGAGGCCGGCAACTAATGAAAAACTGTTTTTT. It specifies CASSARPATNEKLFF.

This clone was found once. The rearrangement links TRBV5-1 to TRBJ1-4; TRBD1 matches 8 bases. Losses at the gene ends were 2 bases for V and 0 bases for J; bases not matched to a gene: 6. CDR1 and CDR2 from the germline V gene are SGHRS and YFSETQ. This CDR3 region has 17 residues. In nucleotides, the CDR3 is TGCGCCAGCAGCTTAGACAGGGGTCCCGCAACTAATGAAAAACTGTTTTTT. Amino acid sequence: CASSLDRGPATNEKLFF.

The V call is TRBV28, the J call TRBJ2-7; 8 nucleotides line up with TRBD2. The CDR3 spans 15 residues. From germline, CDR1 is MDHEN and CDR2 SYDVKM. The J segment lost 5 bases and the V segment lost 2 bases, leaving 8 bases of the junction unmatched. CDR3 loop: CASSLPGLVRHEQYF. The DNA of the CDR3 is TGTGCCAGCAGTTTACCGGGACTAGTGCGTCACGAGCAGTACTTC.

The chain carries TRBV5-4 and TRBJ1-2; TRBD1 agrees at 8 bases. The CDR3 length is 14 residues. The V gene end was trimmed by 3 bases and the J gene end by 4 bases; junction bases not matched to a gene: 5. CDR1 is SGHNT, CDR2 YYREEE, per germline (reference sequence). The chain's CDR3 is CASSYPGGSYGYTF. The DNA of the CDR3 is TGTGCCAGCAGCTACCCAGGGGGCAGCTATGGCTACACCTTC.

The V call is TRBV23-1, the J call TRBJ2-7; 7 bases align to TRBD2. TRBV23-1 is classed as an ORF, of uncertain function. This CDR3 comprises 15 residues. After removal of 4 bases from V and 2 bases from J, the junction contained 8 bases not matched to a gene. The CDR3 bases are TGCGCCAGCAGTCCCCCTGGGGAGGGGACCTACGAGCAGTACTTC. It encodes CASSPPGEGTYEQYF.

This chain's CDR3 is CASSLRQGLGEQFF. The CDR3 bases are TGTGCCAGCAGCTTGAGACAGGGGCTGGGGGAGCAGTTCTTC. This rearrangement joins TRBV7-9 to TRBJ2-1; TRBD1 aligns across 8 bases. V shed 3 bases, J shed 10 bases, and the junction held 8 bases outside the gene matches. The CDR3 has 14 residues. CDR1 is SEHNR, CDR2 FQNEAQ, per germline (reference sequence).

V gene TRBV6-5 combines with J gene TRBJ2-1; no firm D call. Trimming cost V 1 base and J 5 bases, with 9 bases left between them. Germline V CDR1 and CDR2: MNHEY, SVGAGI. CDR3 length: 14 amino acids. The DNA of the CDR3 is TGTGCCAGCAGTTACTATTCTTTTGACAATGAGCAGTTCTTC. As protein: CASSYYSFDNEQFF.

J is TRBJ2-1 and V is TRBV7-3; D not resolved. The germline gives CDR1 SGHTA, CDR2 FQGTGA. The ends were cut back, 5 bases at V and 9 bases at J, with 8 bases in the middle. The CDR3 is made up of 11 amino acids. This CDR3 is CASSANGEQFF. The DNA for the CDR3 is TGTGCCAGCAGCGCCAACGGTGAGCAGTTCTTC.

The chain recombines TRBV20-1 with TRBJ2-5; the match to TRBD2 covers 7 bases. Germline V gives CDR1 DFQATT, CDR2 SNEGSKA (reference sequence). This CDR3 region has 14 residues. Trimming cost V 3 bases and J 1 base; bases outside gene matches: 5. DNA of the CDR3: TGCAGTGCTAGTGAGGGAGGGCCCCAAGAGACCCAGTACTTC. As protein: CSASEGGPQETQYF.

The chain joins TRBV5-1 to TRBJ1-2; 11 bases align to TRBD1. V was clipped by 4 bases and J by 6 bases; unmatched bases: 5. Germline CDR1 SGHRS, CDR2 YFSETQ. This CDR3 has 14 residues. CDR3 nucleotides: TGCGCCAGCAGCGGCGGACAGGGGGCGGATGGCTACACCTTC. Its protein product is CASSGGQGADGYTF.

The chain is built from TRBV2 and TRBJ1-1, with unresolved D. Trimming left V 5 bases short and J 1 base short, with 8 bases between. Germline V gene data show CDR1 as SNHLY and CDR2 as FYNNEI. The CDR3 is 13 residues long. The CDR3 region has the DNA TGTGCCAGCAGTACAGACCAGAACACTGAAGCTTTCTTT. Protein product: CASSTDQNTEAFF.

This rearrangement joins TRBV19 to TRBJ1-5; TRBD1 aligns across 7 bases. CDR3 length: 16 residues. J was trimmed by 2 bases and V by 1 base; bases with no gene match: 5. Germline V gene lookup returns CDR1 LNHDA and CDR2 SQIVND (reference sequence). CDR3 DNA sequence: TGTGCCAGTAGTATAGGAGGGGGCGCTGGCAATCAGCCCCAGCATTTT. Translated, it gives CASSIGGGAGNQPQHF.

The chain has TRBV5-5 and TRBJ2-1; a weak D match, TRBD2 (5 bases). Trimming shortened V by 0 bases and J by 9 bases, and 7 bases separated the two germline ends. This CDR3 is built from 12 residues. The germline V gene has CDR1 SGHKS and CDR2 YYEKEE (reference sequence). CDR3 in amino acids: CASSLVEAEQFF. CDR3 sequence (DNA): TGTGCCAGCAGCTTGGTGGAGGCTGAGCAGTTCTTC.

The rearrangement joins TRBV27 to TRBJ2-1; no clear D. Germline CDR1 is MNHEY and CDR2 is SMNVEV (reference sequence). CDR3 size: 13 residues. The V end was cut by 1 base, the J end by 4 bases, with 5 bases between. The CDR3 loop is CASSLFAYNEQFF. The CDR3 DNA reads as TGTGCCAGCAGTTTATTCGCGTACAATGAGCAGTTCTTC.

The gene calls are TRBV28 and TRBJ1-2; tentative D call: TRBD1 (5 bases). The CDR3 runs to 12 residues. CDR1 is MDHEN, CDR2 SYDVKM, per germline. Trimming took off 5 bases at V and 6 bases at J, with 10 bases between the two ends. The chain's CDR3 is CASSEQADGYTF. The CDR3 DNA follows: TGTGCCAGCAGTGAACAGGCGGATGGCTACACCTTC.

A remark on this clone: An end of the junction does not agree with germline; a read error may underlie this. The rearrangement links TRBV9 to TRBJ2-2, with TRBD1 matching over 9 bases. Germline loops: CDR1 SGDLS, CDR2 YYNGEE. This CDR3 is built from 16 residues. The CDR3 sequence: CANSAGGTGKAGELFF. The CDR3 DNA sequence: TGTGCCAACAGCGCCGGTGGGACAGGGAAGGCCGGGGAGCTGTTTTTT.

V usage is TRBV7-2 and J usage is TRBJ1-4; D ambiguous. Looked up from germline, CDR1 is SGHTA and CDR2 is FQGNSA. The germline V and J ends were trimmed by 5 bases and 3 bases, with 10 bases remaining between them. CDR3 size: 14 residues. The CDR3 region is CASSPAGANEKLFF. The CDR3 nucleotides are TGTGCCAGCAGCCCCGCCGGGGCTAATGAAAAACTGTTTTTT.

This chain links TRBV5-1 with TRBJ2-7, with TRBD1 as a possible D gene (6 bases). Trimming cost V 5 bases and J 3 bases, with 15 bases left between them. CDR3 size: 14 residues. Germline CDR1 and CDR2: SGHRS and YFSETQ. As DNA, the CDR3 is TGCGCCAGCAGTCGGGACATTAGGTACTACGAGCAGTACTTC. It specifies CASSRDIRYYEQYF.

CDR3 DNA: TGTGCCAGCAGCCCTCCCCCGGTGGGGAGTGAAGCTTTCTTT. Amino acids: CASSPPPVGSEAFF. The chain recombines TRBV11-3 with TRBJ1-1; no clear D gene. Germline assignment: CDR1 SGHNT and CDR2 YENEEA. Deletions cut 5 bases from V and 7 bases from J, with 17 bases between. The length of the CDR3 is 14 residues.

Worth noting for this clone: A junction end diverges from the germline sequence, so it may reflect a read error. J is TRBJ2-7 and V is TRBV4-3, with 7 bases identical to TRBD2. The CDR3 length is 15 residues. From germline, CDR1 is LGHNA and CDR2 YSLEER. This chain's CDR3 is CASNQDWGRGYEQYF. The CDR3 DNA reads as TGCGCCAGCAACCAAGATTGGGGGAGGGGCTACGAGCAGTACTTC.

The chain employs TRBV6-5 and TRBJ1-1, with 12 bases lining up with TRBD1. This CDR3 is 13 amino acids long. V was pared by 7 bases and J by 11 bases, with 8 bases of the junction left unmatched. The germline gives CDR1 MNHEY, CDR2 SVGAGI. This CDR3 is CASTPGQGAPAFF. In DNA form, the CDR3 reads TGTGCCAGCACACCGGGACAGGGGGCGCCGGCTTTCTTT.